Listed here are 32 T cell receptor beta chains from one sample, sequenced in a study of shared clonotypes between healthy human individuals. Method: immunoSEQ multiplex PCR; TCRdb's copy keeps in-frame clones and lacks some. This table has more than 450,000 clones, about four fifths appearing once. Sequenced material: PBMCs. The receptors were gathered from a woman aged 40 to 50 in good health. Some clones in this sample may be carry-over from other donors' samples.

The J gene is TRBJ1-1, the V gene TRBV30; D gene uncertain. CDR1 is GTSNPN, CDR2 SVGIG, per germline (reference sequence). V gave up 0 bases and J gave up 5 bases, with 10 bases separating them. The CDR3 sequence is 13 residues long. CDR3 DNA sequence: TGTGCCTGGAGTGTAGAAGTGGGGACTGAAGCTTTCTTT. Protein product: CAWSVEVGTEAFF. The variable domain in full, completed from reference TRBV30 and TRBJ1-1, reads SQTIHQWPATLVQPVGSPLSLECTVEGTSNPNLYWYRQAAGRGLQLLFYSVGIGQISSEVPQNLSASRPQDRQFILSSKKLLLSDSGFYLCAWSVEVGTEAFFGQGTRLTVV.

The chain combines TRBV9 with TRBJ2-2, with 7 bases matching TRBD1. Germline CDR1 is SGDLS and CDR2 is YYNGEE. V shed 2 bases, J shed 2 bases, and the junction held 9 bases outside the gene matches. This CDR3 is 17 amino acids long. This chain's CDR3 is CASSVLGTAINTGELFF. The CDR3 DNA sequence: TGTGCCAGCAGCGTTCTAGGGACAGCTATAAACACCGGGGAGCTGTTTTTT.

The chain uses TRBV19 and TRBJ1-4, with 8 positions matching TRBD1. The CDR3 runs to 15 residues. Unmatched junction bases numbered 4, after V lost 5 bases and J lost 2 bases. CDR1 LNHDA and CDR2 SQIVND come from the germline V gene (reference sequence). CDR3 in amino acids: CASSARTGTNEKLFF. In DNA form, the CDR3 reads TGTGCCAGTAGTGCCCGGACAGGGACTAATGAAAAACTGTTTTTT.

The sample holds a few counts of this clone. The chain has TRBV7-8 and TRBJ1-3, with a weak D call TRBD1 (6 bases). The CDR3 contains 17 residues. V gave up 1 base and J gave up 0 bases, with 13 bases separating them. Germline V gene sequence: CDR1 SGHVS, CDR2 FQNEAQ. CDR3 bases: TGTGCCAGCAGCTTAGGCGGGAAGGGGGACTCTGGAAACACCATATATTTT. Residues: CASSLGGKGDSGNTIYF.

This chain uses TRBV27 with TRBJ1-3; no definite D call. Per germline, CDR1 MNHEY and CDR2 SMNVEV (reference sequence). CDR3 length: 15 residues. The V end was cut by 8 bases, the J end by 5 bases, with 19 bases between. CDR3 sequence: CASLDRELRRNTIYF. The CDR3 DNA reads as TGTGCCAGCTTGGATCGGGAGCTTAGGAGAAACACCATATATTTT.

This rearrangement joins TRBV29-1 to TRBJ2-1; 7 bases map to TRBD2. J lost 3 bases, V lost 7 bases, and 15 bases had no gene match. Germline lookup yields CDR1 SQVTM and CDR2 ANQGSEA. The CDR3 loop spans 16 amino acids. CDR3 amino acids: CSAGSLSASGYNEQFF. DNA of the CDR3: TGCAGCGCTGGTTCCCTTAGCGCTAGCGGCTACAATGAGCAGTTCTTC.

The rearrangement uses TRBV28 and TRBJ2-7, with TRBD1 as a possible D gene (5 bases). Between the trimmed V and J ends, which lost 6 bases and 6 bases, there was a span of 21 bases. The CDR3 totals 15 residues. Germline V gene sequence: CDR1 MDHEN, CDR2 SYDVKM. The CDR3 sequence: CASRGSGRGYIEQYF. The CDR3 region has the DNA TGTGCCAGCAGAGGGTCAGGAAGGGGATATATCGAGCAGTACTTC.

CDR3 amino acids: CASTKGLAGYTGELFF. CDR3 DNA sequence: TGTGCCAGTACCAAGGGACTAGCGGGATACACCGGGGAGCTGTTTTTT. The chain is built from TRBV19 and TRBJ2-2; 13 bases match TRBD2. Per germline, CDR1 LNHDA and CDR2 SQIVND (reference sequence). This CDR3 has 16 amino acids. Losses at the gene ends were 7 bases for V and 3 bases for J; bases not matched to a gene: 5.

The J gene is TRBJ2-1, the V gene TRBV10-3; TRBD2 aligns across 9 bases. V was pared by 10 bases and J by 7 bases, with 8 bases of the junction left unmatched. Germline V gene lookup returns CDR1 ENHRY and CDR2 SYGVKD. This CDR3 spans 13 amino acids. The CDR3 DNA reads TGTGCCACCGTAGCGGGAGAAGGGAATGAGCAGTTCTTC. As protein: CATVAGEGNEQFF.

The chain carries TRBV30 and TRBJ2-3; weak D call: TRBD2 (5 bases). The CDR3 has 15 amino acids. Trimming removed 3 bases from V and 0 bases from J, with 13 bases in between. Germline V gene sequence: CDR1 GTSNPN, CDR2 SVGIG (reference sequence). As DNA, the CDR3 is TGTGCCTGGAGCTTTGAGGGATCTAGCACAGATACGCAGTATTTT. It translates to CAWSFEGSSTDTQYF.

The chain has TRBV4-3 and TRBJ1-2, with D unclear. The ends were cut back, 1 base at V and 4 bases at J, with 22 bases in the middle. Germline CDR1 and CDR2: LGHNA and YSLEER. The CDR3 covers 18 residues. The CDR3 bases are TGCGCCAGCAGCCAAGCTTACGACTGGGGAGTTGGTGGCTATGGCTACACCTTC. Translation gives CASSQAYDWGVGGYGYTF.

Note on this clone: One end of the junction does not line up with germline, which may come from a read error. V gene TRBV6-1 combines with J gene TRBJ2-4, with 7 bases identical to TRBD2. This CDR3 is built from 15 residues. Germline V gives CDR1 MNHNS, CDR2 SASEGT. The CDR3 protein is CASTEGGGTKNIQYF. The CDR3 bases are TGTGCCAGCACTGAAGGCGGGGGAACCAAAAACATTCAGTACTTC.

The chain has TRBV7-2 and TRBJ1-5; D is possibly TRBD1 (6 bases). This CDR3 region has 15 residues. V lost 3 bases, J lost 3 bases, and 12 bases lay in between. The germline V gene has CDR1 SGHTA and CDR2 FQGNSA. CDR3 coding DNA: TGTGCCAGCAGCTTGATAGGGGGGAACAATCAGCCCCAGCATTTT. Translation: CASSLIGGNNQPQHF.

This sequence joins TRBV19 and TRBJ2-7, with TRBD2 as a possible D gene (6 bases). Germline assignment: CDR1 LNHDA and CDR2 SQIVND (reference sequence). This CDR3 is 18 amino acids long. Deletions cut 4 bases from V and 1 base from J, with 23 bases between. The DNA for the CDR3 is TGTGCCAGTAGTACGGATGCCTCCGGGCTAGCGTTTTCCTACGAGCAGTACTTC. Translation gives CASSTDASGLAFSYEQYF.

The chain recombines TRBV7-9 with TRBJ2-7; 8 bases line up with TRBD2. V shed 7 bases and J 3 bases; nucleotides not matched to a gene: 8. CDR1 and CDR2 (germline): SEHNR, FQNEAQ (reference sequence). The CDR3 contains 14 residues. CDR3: CASNRAGENYEQYF. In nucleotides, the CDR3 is TGTGCCAGCAACAGAGCGGGGGAGAACTACGAGCAGTACTTC.

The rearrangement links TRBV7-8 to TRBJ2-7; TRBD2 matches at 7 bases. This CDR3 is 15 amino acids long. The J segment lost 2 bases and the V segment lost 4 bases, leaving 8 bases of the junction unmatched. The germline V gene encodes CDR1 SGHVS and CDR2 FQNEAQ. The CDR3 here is CASSSAYGRTYEQYF. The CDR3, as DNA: TGTGCCAGCAGCTCCGCTTACGGGAGGACCTACGAGCAGTACTTC.

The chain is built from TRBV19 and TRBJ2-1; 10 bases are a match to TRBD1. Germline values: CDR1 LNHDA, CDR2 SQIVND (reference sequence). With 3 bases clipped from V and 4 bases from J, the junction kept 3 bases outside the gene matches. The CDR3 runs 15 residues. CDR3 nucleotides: TGTGCCAGTAGTATCGCGGGACAGGGGTACAATGAGCAGTTCTTC. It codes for CASSIAGQGYNEQFF.

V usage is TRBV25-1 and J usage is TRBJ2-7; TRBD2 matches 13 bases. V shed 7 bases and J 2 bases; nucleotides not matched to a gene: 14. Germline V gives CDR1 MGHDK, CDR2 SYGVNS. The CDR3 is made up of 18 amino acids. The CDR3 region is CASIPGTGGTSGTYEQYF. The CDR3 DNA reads TGTGCCAGCATCCCCGGGACAGGGGGGACTAGCGGGACCTACGAGCAGTACTTC.

CDR3 in DNA: TGTGCCAGCAGCTTAGGTTCTGGTAGACAAGAGACCCAGTACTTC. Translated: CASSLGSGRQETQYF. V gene TRBV7-7 combines with J gene TRBJ2-5; D remains unclear. Trimming removed 1 base from V and 2 bases from J, with 11 bases in between. Germline CDR1 and CDR2: SSHAT and FNYEAQ (reference sequence). This CDR3 is 15 amino acids long.

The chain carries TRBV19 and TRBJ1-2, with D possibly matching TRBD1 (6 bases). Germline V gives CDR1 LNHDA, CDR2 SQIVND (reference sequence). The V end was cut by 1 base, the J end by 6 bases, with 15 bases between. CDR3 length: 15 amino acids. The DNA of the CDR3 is TGTGCCAGTAGTATAGTGGGGGCGCGTCAGGATGGCTACACCTTC. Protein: CASSIVGARQDGYTF. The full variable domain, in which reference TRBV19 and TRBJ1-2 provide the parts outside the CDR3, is DGGITQSPKYLFRKEGQNVTLSCEQNLNHDAMYWYRQDPGQGLRLIYYSQIVNDFQKGDIAEGYSVSREKKESFPLTVTSAQKNPTAFYLCASSIVGARQDGYTFGSGTRLTVV.

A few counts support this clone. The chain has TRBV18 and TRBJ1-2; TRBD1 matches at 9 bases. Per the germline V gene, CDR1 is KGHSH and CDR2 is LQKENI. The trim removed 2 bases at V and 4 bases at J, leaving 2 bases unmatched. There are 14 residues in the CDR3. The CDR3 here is CASSPTTGGYGYTF. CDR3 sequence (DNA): TGTGCCAGCTCACCAACGACAGGGGGCTATGGCTACACCTTC.

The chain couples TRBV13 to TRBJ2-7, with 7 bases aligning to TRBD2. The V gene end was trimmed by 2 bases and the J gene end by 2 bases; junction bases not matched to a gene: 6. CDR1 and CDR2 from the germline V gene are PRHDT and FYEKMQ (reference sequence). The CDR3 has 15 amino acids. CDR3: CASSLSAGRPYEQYF. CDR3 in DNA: TGTGCCAGCAGCTTATCAGCGGGACGTCCCTACGAGCAGTACTTC.

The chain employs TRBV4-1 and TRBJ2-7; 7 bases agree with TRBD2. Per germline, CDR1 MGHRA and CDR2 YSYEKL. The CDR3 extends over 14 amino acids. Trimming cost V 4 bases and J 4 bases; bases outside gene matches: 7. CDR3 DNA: TGCGCCAGCAGCCGAACGGACGGGAGGTACGAGCAGTACTTC. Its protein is CASSRTDGRYEQYF.

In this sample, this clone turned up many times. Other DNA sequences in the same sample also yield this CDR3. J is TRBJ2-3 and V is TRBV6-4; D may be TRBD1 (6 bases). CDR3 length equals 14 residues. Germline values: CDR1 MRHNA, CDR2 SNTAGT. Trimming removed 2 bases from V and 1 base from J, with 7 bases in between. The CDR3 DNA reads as TGTGCCAGCAGTGACAAGGGGGGCACAGATACGCAGTATTTT. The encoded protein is CASSDKGGTDTQYF.

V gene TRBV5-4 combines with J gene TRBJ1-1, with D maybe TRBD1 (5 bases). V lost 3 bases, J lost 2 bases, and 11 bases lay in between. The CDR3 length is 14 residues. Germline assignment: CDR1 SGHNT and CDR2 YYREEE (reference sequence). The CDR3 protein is CASSWGEVNTEAFF. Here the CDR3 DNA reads TGTGCCAGCAGCTGGGGCGAAGTTAACACTGAAGCTTTCTTT.

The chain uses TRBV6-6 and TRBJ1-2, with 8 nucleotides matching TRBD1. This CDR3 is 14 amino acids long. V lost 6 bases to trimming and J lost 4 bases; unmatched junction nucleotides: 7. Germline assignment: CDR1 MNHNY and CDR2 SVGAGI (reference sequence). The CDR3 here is CASRRTGHVYGYTF. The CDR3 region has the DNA TGTGCCAGCAGGAGGACAGGGCACGTCTATGGCTACACCTTC.

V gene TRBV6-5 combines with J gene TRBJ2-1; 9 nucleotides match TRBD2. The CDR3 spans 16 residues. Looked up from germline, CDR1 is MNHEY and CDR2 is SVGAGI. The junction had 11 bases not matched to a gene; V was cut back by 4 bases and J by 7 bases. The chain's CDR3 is CASSSLTSGLRNEQFF. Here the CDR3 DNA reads TGTGCCAGCAGTTCCCTGACTAGCGGACTAAGGAATGAGCAGTTCTTC.

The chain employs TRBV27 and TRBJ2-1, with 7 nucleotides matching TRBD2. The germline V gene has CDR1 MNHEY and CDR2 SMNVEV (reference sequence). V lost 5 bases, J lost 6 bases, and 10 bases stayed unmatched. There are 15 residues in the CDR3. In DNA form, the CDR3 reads TGTGCCAGCAGTCCCTCGAGAGCGGGACCCAATGAGCAGTTCTTC. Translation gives CASSPSRAGPNEQFF.

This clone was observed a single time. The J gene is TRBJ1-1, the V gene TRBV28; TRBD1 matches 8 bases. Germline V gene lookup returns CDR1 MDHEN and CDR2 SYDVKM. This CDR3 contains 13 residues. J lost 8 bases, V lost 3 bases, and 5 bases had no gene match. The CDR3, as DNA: TGTGCCAGCAGTTTTCGAGACAGGGGCGAAGCTTTCTTT. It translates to CASSFRDRGEAFF.

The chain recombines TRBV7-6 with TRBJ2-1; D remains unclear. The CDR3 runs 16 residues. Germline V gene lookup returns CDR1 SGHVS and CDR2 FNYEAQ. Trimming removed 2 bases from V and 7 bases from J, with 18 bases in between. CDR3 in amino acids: CASSLSSRPILNEQFF. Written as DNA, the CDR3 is TGTGCCAGCAGCTTATCGTCTAGACCGATACTTAATGAGCAGTTCTTC.

The CDR3 reads CASSPHVGQLDNQPQHF. The CDR3 DNA follows: TGTGCCAGTAGTCCCCATGTCGGGCAGCTTGACAATCAGCCCCAGCATTTT. The rearrangement uses TRBV19 and TRBJ1-5, with unresolved D. Germline CDR1 is LNHDA and CDR2 is SQIVND (reference sequence). Trimming stripped 5 bases from V and 3 bases from J, with 20 bases between. This CDR3 is 17 amino acids long.

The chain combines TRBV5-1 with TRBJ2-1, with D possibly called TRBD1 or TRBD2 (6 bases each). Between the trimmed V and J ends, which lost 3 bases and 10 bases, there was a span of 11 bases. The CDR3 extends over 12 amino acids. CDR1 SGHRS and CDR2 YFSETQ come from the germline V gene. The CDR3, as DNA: TGCGCCAGCAGCTCCTTAGGGGGGGAGCAGTTCTTC. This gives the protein CASSSLGGEQFF.